A selection of T cell receptor beta chains follows, all from one sample in a study of shared clonotypes between healthy human individuals. Using immunoSEQ multiplex PCR, the repertoire was profiled, and TCRdb retains in-frame clones only, with some absent. Of about 2.1 million clones in the sample, just over 90% were seen once. Sequenced material: naive CD8+ T cells from PBMCs. These receptors were taken from a man between 18 and 29 years old in good health. Some clones in this sample may be carry-over from other donors' samples. Both conserved end residues are part of each CDR3. The order of the fields is clone size, V gene, D gene, J gene, CDR3 DNA, CDR3 protein. A D gene is named only where the DNA matches it firmly. Where a row states a size, it is once, few, many or the class of an expanded clone; other rows omit it.

-,TRBV5-1,-,TRBJ2-3,TGCGCCAGCACCTCGCAAGGAGGTGCAGATACGCAGTATTTT,CASTSQGGADTQYF
-,TRBV11-2,-,TRBJ2-7,TGTGCCAGCAGCCCCCGACCTCACACCGACGAGCAGTACTTC,CASSPRPHTDEQYF
-,TRBV15,-,TRBJ2-7,TGTGCCACCAGCAGAGGTAACAGGCGGACCTACGAGCAGTACTTC,CATSRGNRRTYEQYF
-,TRBV11-2,-,TRBJ2-7,TGTGCCAGCAGCGAGGGAGGCTACGAGCAGTACTTC,CASSEGGYEQYF
-,TRBV19,-,TRBJ2-2,TGTGCCAGTAGTATAGGTGGGATCCCCCTTTACACCGGGGAGCTGTTTTTT,CASSIGGIPLYTGELFF
-,TRBV19,TRBD2,TRBJ2-1,TGTGCCAGTAGTATTCTAGCGGGGGGGCTCAATGAGCAGTTCTTC,CASSILAGGLNEQFF
-,TRBV7-9,-,TRBJ2-1,TGTGCCAGCAGCCATACTAGCTACAATGAGCAGTTCTTC,CASSHTSYNEQFF
-,TRBV11-2,-,TRBJ2-5,TGTGCCAGCAGCTTGAGGACAGTGGGCAGGGAGACCCAGTACTTC,CASSLRTVGRETQYF
-,TRBV27,-,TRBJ1-1,TGTGCCAGCAGTTTATATAGGGGGAACACTGAAGCTTTCTTT,CASSLYRGNTEAFF
once,TRBV28,TRBD1,TRBJ2-1,TGTGCCAGCAGTTTATCCGGGACAGGGGGAAATGAGCAGTTCTTC,CASSLSGTGGNEQFF
-,TRBV28,-,TRBJ2-1,TGTGCCAGCAGTTTACTAGAAGGGGGCAATGAGCAGTTCTTC,CASSLLEGGNEQFF
-,TRBV30,-,TRBJ2-7,TGTGCCTGGACCGGGGATCAGGGGGGGAACGAGCAGTACTTC,CAWTGDQGGNEQYF
-,TRBV6-5,-,TRBJ1-1,TGTGCCAGCAGTTACTCCATACTTAGGAAAGATGAAGCTTTCTTT,CASSYSILRKDEAFF
-,TRBV27,-,TRBJ2-2,TGTGCCAGCAGTTTAGTCGGAGGGGTCACCGGGGAGCTGTTTTTT,CASSLVGGVTGELFF
-,TRBV2,TRBD1,TRBJ2-7,TGTGCCAGCAGTGAAGGGGACAGCCTCTCCTACGAGCAGTACTTC,CASSEGDSLSYEQYF
-,TRBV13,TRBD1,TRBJ2-4,TGTGCCAGCAGCCTTCGGACAGGGTGGGACATTCAGTACTTC,CASSLRTGWDIQYF